This T cell receptor (beta chain) was captured by sequencing in a study of blood T cell repertoires in COVID-19. Sequencing was performed with immunoSEQ multiplex PCR; in TCRdb, only in-frame clones are kept and a portion is missing. The sample holds 200,000 to 250,000 clones, approximately 78% seen once. The CDR3 runs 15 residues. V was cut by 2 bases and J by 4 bases, with 14 bases left in between. Germline-derived CDR1 and CDR2 are SGHTA and FQGTGA. This sequence was found in a woman at least 80 years old with COVID-19, enrolled during active disease. Sequencing was carried out using peripheral blood. This rearrangement joins TRBV7-3 to TRBJ1-1; possible D gene TRBD1, 5 bases. CDR3 protein: CASSLDSPSSTEAFF. The CDR3 region has the DNA TGTGCCAGCAGCTTAGACAGCCCATCGAGCACTGAAGCTTTCTTT.